This T cell receptor beta chain stems from a study of cytomegalovirus exposure and HLA in healthy donors. The V gene lost 2 bases and the J gene lost 4 bases, with 18 bases spanning the gap. Germline-derived CDR1 and CDR2 are MDHEN and SYDVKM. This CDR3 has 16 amino acids. Points on this clone: Its antigen is unknown.

Whole-study findings and limits: The analysis excluded some indistinguishable V segments, including TRBV6-2 and TRBV6-3.

60 Vbeta and 13 Jbeta primers were used in PCR. Clones were read by immunoSEQ multiplex PCR, and TCRdb kept only the in-frame ones, dropping some. This table holds fewer than 130,000 clones, around four fifths found once. Source material: PBMCs. The J gene is TRBJ2-7, the V gene TRBV28; TRBD2 might be the D (6 bases). The receptor was isolated from a woman in her sixties or seventies in good health and CMV-seropositive. The DNA of the CDR3 is TGTGCCAGCAGTTTAGAGGGACTCCCGGGGTGGTACGAGCAGTACTTC. Translated: CASSLEGLPGWYEQYF.